This TCR beta chain originates from a study of T cell responses to AZD1222 COVID-19 vaccine (TCRdb year 2021). As for the study more broadly: Because spike-specific TCR depth and breadth did not differ between the two schedules, AZD1222 recipients who got a second dose at roughly 4 weeks were pooled with those who got a second dose at roughly 12 weeks. Trial participants were enrolled into age subgroups of 18-55, 56-69 and 70-plus years, which contained about 150, 28 and 57 TCR-sequenced participants, respectively. A total of around 240 trial participants underwent TCR sequencing, of whom under 220 had received two doses of AZD1222 and some 25 had received two doses of the MenACWY control vaccine.

Germline trimming: 4 bases from V, 2 bases from J; junction bases outside gene matches: 5. Based on the germline V gene, the CDR1 and CDR2 sequences are SGHRS and YFSETQ. The CDR3 covers 16 residues, taking in both the cysteine and the phenylalanine. The only DNA kept is the CDR3, 48 bases in frame from the first base. The CDR3 regions of human TCRbeta chains were subjected to immunosequencing. As for the authors' bioinformatics: Repertoire TCRs were matched against a reference library of SARS-CoV-2-specific TCRs generated with the MIRA antigen-specificity platform. Breadth meant the fraction of unique TCRs that were SARS-CoV-2-associated, whereas depth meant the fraction of total T cells that were SARS-CoV-2-associated. Using the MIRA data, every spike-specific TCR was mapped to the spike region that the TCR reacted to and assigned to either a CD4 or a CD8 class. Log10-transformed breadth and depth values were compared by one-way ANOVA with Sidak's multiple comparisons tests. TCRdb limited this immuneACCESS table to in-frame rearrangements with V and J called. A share of clones is missing; checked studies link under half to unresolved V genes, and the rest is unexplained. V and J calls and clone size come straight from that table; D and trimming were deduced from the DNA. This sample lists under 200,000 clones; roughly 92% were detected once. The ten largest clones take up 1.6% of the sample.

Reading the label with the study, this specimen's time point is: baseline before first vaccination. Vaccinee samples came from UK trials COV001 and COV002, including a single-blind randomized controlled phase 2/3 trial of AZD1222 (ChAdOx1 nCoV-19) in healthy adults. For TCRbeta chain sequencing, PBMC samples from trial participants were taken at day 0 and at day 28 after the second dose. Findings and caveats that apply to the study as a whole: Reportedly, almost half of the unique spike-specific TCRs recognized epitopes lying outside the regions that are mutated in the B.1.351 and B.1.1.7 variants. Conclusions about previously exposed vaccinees were limited because only six AZD1222 recipients were SARS-CoV-2 seropositive at baseline. After two AZD1222 doses, spike-specific TCR breadth and depth were significantly higher than at day 0 and than in MenACWY recipients. Participants were mostly white British, with more females than males. The authors suggested clonal diversity may have been underestimated. Because no day 14 peak-response samples were available, the repertoires could be characterized only after the peak T cell response. The 56-69-year group was small, and its depth increase did not reach significance, likely because of low power. CD4 TCRs associated with the vaccine covered the entire spike protein, and the dominant responses were in regions 160-218 and 743-854.

Remarks on this clone: Its specific antigen is unknown. Per-nucleotide qualities are absent, and no much larger clonotype sits a single base away.

This chain is built from TRBV5-1 and TRBJ2-3; 12 central nucleotides agree with TRBD2. This TCR derives from an adult in good health. This specimen consisted of peripheral blood, obtained on day 0 of AZD1222 vaccination. The nucleotide sequence is TGCGCCAGCAGCACCGGACTAGCGGGATACACAGATACGCAGTATTTT. This yields the protein CASSTGLAGYTDTQYF.